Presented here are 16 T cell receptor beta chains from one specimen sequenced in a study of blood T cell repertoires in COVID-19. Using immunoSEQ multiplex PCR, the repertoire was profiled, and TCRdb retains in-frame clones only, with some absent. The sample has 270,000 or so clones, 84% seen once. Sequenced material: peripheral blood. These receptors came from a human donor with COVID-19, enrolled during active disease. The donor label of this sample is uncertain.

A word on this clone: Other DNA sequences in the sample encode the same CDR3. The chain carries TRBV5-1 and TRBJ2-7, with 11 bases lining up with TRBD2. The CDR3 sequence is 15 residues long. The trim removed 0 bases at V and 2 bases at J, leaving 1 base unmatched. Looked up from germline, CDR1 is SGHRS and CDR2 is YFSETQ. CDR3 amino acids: CASSLGLAGTYEQYF. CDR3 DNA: TGCGCCAGCAGCTTGGGACTAGCGGGAACCTACGAGCAGTACTTC.

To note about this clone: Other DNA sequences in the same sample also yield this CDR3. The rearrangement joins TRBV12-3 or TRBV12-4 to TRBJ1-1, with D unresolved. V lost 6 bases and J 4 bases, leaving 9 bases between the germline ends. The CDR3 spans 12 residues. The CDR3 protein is CASSPTGTEAFF. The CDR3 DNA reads TGTGCCAGCAGCCCGACTGGCACTGAAGCTTTCTTT.

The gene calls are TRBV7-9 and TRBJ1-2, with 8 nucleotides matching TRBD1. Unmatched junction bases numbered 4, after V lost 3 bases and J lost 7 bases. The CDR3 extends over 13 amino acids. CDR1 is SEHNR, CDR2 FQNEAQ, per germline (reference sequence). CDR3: CASSLQGASGYTF. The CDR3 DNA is TGTGCCAGCAGCTTGCAGGGGGCGTCTGGCTACACCTTC.

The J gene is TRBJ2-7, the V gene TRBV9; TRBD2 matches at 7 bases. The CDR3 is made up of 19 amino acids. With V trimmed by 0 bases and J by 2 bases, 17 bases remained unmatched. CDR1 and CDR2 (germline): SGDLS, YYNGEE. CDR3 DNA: TGTGCCAGCAGCGTAGCTGGTGCTAGCGGCCCCTCGGTCCCCTACGAGCAGTACTTC. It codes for CASSVAGASGPSVPYEQYF.

The CDR3 region has the DNA TGTGCCAGCAGCTTAGCCGCTCGGGGTCCCGGGGAGCTGTTTTTT. Encoded protein: CASSLAARGPGELFF. This chain connects TRBV7-2 to TRBJ2-2; the D gene is possibly TRBD2 (5 bases). The V gene's germline CDR1 is SGHTA and CDR2 FQGNSA. Trimming took 0 bases from V and 6 from J, leaving 11 bases between them. The CDR3 contains 15 residues.

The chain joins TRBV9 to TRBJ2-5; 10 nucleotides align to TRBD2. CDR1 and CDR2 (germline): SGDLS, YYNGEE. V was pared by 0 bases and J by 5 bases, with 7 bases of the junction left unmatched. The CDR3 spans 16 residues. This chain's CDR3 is CASSVGSGRAQETQYF. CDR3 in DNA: TGTGCCAGCAGCGTAGGGAGCGGGAGGGCCCAGGAGACCCAGTACTTC.

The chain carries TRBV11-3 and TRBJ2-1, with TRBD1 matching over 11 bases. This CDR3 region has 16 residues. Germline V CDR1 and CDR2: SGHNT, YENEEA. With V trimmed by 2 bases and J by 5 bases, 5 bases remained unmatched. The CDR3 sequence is CASSLTGTGGHNEQFF. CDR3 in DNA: TGTGCCAGCAGCTTAACCGGGACAGGGGGGCACAATGAGCAGTTCTTC.

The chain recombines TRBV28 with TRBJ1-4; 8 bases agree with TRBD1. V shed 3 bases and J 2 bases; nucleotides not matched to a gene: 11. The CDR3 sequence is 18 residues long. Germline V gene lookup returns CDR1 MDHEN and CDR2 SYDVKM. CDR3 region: CASSFRGQGFGTNEKLFF. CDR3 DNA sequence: TGTGCCAGCAGTTTCCGTGGACAGGGCTTTGGGACTAATGAAAAACTGTTTTTT.

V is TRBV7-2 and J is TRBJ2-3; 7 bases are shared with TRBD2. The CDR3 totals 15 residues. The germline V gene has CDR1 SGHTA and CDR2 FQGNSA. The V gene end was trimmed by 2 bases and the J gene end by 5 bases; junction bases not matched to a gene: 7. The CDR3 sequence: CASSLWLIAGDTQYF. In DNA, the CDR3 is TGTGCCAGCAGCTTATGGTTAATAGCGGGAGATACGCAGTATTTT.

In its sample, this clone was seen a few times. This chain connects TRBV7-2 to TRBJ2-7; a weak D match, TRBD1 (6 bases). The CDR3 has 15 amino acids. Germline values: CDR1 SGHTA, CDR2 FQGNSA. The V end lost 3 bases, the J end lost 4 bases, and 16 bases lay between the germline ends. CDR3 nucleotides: TGTGCCAGCAGCTTGGGAGCGCAGGGGCTATACGAGCAGTACTTC. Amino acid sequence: CASSLGAQGLYEQYF.

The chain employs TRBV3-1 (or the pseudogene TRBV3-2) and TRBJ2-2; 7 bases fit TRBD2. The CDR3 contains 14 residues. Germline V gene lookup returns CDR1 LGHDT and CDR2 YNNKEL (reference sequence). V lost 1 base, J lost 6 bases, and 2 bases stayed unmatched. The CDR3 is CASSQVRGAGELFF. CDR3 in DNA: TGTGCCAGCAGCCAAGTCCGGGGGGCCGGGGAGCTGTTTTTT.

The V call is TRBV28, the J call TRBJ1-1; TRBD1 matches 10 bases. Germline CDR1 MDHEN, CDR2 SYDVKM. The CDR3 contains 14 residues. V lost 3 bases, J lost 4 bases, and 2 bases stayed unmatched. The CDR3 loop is CASSFWTGGTEAFF. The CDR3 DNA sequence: TGTGCCAGCAGTTTTTGGACAGGGGGCACTGAAGCTTTCTTT.

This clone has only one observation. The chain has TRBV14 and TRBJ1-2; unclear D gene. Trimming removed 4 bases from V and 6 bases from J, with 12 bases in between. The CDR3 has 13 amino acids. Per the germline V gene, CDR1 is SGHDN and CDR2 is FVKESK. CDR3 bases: TGTGCCAGCAGCCGAAGTCAACTGGATGGCTACACCTTC. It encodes CASSRSQLDGYTF.

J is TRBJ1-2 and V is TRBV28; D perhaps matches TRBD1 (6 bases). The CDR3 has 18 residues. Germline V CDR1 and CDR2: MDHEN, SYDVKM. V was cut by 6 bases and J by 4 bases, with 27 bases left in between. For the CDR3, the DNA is TGTGCCAGCAGCTTACCAGGGACGGGCAGGGGTAGGGGCTATGGCTACACCTTC. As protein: CASSLPGTGRGRGYGYTF.

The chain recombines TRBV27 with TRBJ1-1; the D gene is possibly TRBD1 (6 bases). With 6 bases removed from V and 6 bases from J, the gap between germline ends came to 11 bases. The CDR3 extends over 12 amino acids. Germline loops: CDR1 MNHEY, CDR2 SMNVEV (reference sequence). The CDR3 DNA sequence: TGTGCCAGCAGAACAGGGTCAGCTGAAGCTTTCTTT. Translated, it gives CASRTGSAEAFF.

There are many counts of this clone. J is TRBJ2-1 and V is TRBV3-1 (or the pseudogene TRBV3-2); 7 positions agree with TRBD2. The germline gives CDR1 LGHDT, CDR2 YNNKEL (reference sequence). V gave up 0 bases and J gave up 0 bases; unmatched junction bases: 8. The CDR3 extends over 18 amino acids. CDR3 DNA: TGTGCCAGCAGCCAAGATGTCTGGGGGAGGGTCTCCTACAATGAGCAGTTCTTC. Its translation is CASSQDVWGRVSYNEQFF.